The T cell receptor beta chain under discussion was sequenced for a study of cytomegalovirus exposure and HLA in healthy donors. At the time of sampling, donors were nominally healthy, though unrecorded immune exposures were likely. With 60 Vbeta and 13 Jbeta primers, the PCR was carried out. Only in-frame clones appear in the TCRdb table, and some are missing; sequencing was by immunoSEQ multiplex PCR. The sample holds roughly 180,000 clones, about four fifths seen once. CDR3 length: 15 amino acids. Germline lookup yields CDR1 WNHNN and CDR2 SYGVQD (reference sequence). The V gene end was trimmed by 4 bases and the J gene end by 3 bases; junction bases not matched to a gene: 9.

The sequence was obtained from a female donor in good health and CMV-seronegative. The source material was PBMCs. The V and J genes are TRBV10-1 and TRBJ2-7, with 7 bases identical to TRBD1. CDR3: CASSGSGGTNYEQYF. The CDR3 DNA follows: TGCGCCAGCAGTGGATCAGGGGGAACAAACTACGAGCAGTACTTC.